These 22 T cell receptor beta chains were sequenced from one sample in a study of graft-versus-host responses after intestinal transplantation. CFSE-labeled responder cells (approximately 200,000) were plated with approximately 200,000 irradiated, violet-dye-labeled stimulator cells. TCRdb's copy holds only in-frame clones and misses some; the assay was immunoSEQ multiplex PCR. The sample comprises roughly 13,000 clones, under 40% of which are singletons, and 15% rests with the top ten. The specimen was alloreactive CD8+ T cells from a mixed lymphocyte reaction culture, collected before intestinal transplant. As for subset: CFSE-low proliferating T cells sorted from roughly six-day pre-transplant mixed lymphocyte reaction (GvH or HvG direction). These receptors originate from a human patient who received an intestinal transplant.

CDR3 sequence: CASSVPWEATNEKLFF. CDR3 DNA: TGTGCCAGCAGTGTTCCTTGGGAGGCAACTAATGAAAAACTGTTTTTT. The V gene is TRBV2, the J gene TRBJ1-4; D ambiguous. The CDR3 is 16 residues long. Trimming took 4 bases from V and 0 from J, leaving 12 bases between them. The germline V gene has CDR1 SNHLY and CDR2 FYNNEI. Together with reference TRBV2 and TRBJ1-4, the CDR3 gives the full variable domain: EPEVTQTPSHQVTQMGQEVILRCVPISNHLYFYWYRQILGQKVEFLVSFYNNEISEKSEIFDDQFSVERPDGSNFTLKIRSTKLEDSAMYFCASSVPWEATNEKLFFGSGTQLSVL.

This rearrangement joins TRBV13 to TRBJ2-6; tentative D call: TRBD1 (5 bases). V was cut by 4 bases and J by 2 bases, with 6 bases left in between. CDR1 is PRHDT, CDR2 FYEKMQ, per germline (reference sequence). This CDR3 has 14 amino acids. Here the CDR3 DNA reads TGTGCCAGCAGCTGGGGCGCTGGGGCCAACGTCCTGACTTTC. It codes for CASSWGAGANVLTF.

This clone was seen a handful of times. The V and J genes are TRBV5-5 and TRBJ2-7; D is undetermined. Germline CDR1 and CDR2: SGHKS and YYEKEE (reference sequence). This CDR3 has 15 residues. V was pared by 1 base and J by 4 bases, with 15 bases between. For the CDR3, the DNA is TGTGCCAGCAGCTTGCTCCCGGGTCCCTCGTACGAGCAGTACTTC. It specifies CASSLLPGPSYEQYF.

The table lists this clone with a few counts. V gene TRBV5-1 combines with J gene TRBJ2-7; TRBD2 might be the D (5 bases). V shed 5 bases and J shed 1 base, with 10 bases lying between them. The CDR3 is 13 amino acids. CDR1 SGHRS and CDR2 YFSETQ come from the germline V gene. The CDR3 DNA sequence: TGCGCCAGCAGTCTGGACTGGTCCTACGAGCAGTACTTC. It encodes CASSLDWSYEQYF.

The chain has TRBV7-9 and TRBJ2-1; D possibly corresponds to TRBD2 (5 bases). V was clipped by 2 bases and J by 2 bases, with 10 bases between them. The germline CDR1 and CDR2 sequences are SEHNR and FQNEAQ (reference sequence). This CDR3 spans 15 amino acids. The CDR3 DNA is TGTGCCAGCAGCTTAATCCCCGGGACCTACAATGAGCAGTTCTTC. Its protein product is CASSLIPGTYNEQFF.

The rearrangement joins TRBV27 to TRBJ2-7, with 7 bases matching TRBD1. CDR1 MNHEY and CDR2 SMNVEV come from the germline V gene (reference sequence). This CDR3 comprises 15 residues. Trimming took 5 bases from V and 6 from J; bases not matched to a gene: 13. This chain's CDR3 is CASSPNPTGIGEQYF. The CDR3 nucleotides are TGTGCCAGCAGTCCCAACCCGACAGGGATCGGCGAGCAGTACTTC.

This rearrangement joins TRBV6-1 to TRBJ1-4, with D tentatively TRBD1 (6 bases). CDR3 length: 15 residues. The V gene's germline CDR1 is MNHNS and CDR2 SASEGT. V lost 6 bases and J lost 4, with 15 bases in between. The CDR3 sequence is CASSPNQGLNEKLFF. CDR3 DNA sequence: TGTGCCAGCAGCCCGAACCAGGGGCTTAATGAAAAACTGTTTTTT.

For this clone: One end of the junction does not line up with germline, which may come from a read error. The rearrangement links TRBV6-6 to TRBJ2-1; the match to TRBD2 covers 11 bases. The CDR3 is 12 residues long. Germline V gene lookup returns CDR1 MNHNY and CDR2 SVGAGI (reference sequence). CDR3 region: CASSHSTSGEFF. CDR3 bases: TGTGCCAGCAGTCACTCGACTAGCGGGGAGTTCTTC.

The genes are TRBV10-1 and TRBJ2-7; TRBD1 matches 7 bases. Germline V gene data show CDR1 as WNHNN and CDR2 as SYGVQD (reference sequence). The CDR3 loop spans 14 amino acids. After removal of 7 bases from V and 1 base from J, the junction contained 7 bases not matched to a gene. The DNA for the CDR3 is TGCGCCAGCACCCCAGACAGGGATTCCTACGAGCAGTACTTC. Amino acids: CASTPDRDSYEQYF.

The chain links TRBV5-1 to TRBJ2-1; D is ambiguous. The V and J ends lost 1 base and 6 bases respectively, with 11 bases between them. CDR1 SGHRS and CDR2 YFSETQ come from the germline V gene. CDR3 length: 14 amino acids. The CDR3 protein is CASSLWVASNEQFF. Here the CDR3 DNA reads TGCGCCAGCAGCTTGTGGGTAGCTAGCAATGAGCAGTTCTTC.

The genes are TRBV30 and TRBJ2-2, with D tentatively TRBD2 (6 bases). V was cut by 5 bases and J by 4 bases, with 11 bases left in between. In germline, CDR1 is GTSNPN, CDR2 SVGIG (reference sequence). The CDR3 covers 13 residues. CDR3 protein: CAWCQGGTGELFF. The DNA of the CDR3 is TGTGCCTGGTGTCAGGGAGGCACCGGGGAGCTGTTTTTT.

This clone was counted only a few times. V and J are TRBV6-5 and TRBJ2-7, with 9 bases that match TRBD1. CDR1 is MNHEY and CDR2 is SVGAGI in the germline V gene. This CDR3 comprises 14 residues. With 5 bases clipped from V and 3 bases from J, the junction kept 5 bases outside the gene matches. For the CDR3, the DNA is TGTGCCAGCAGTGGAGGGACAGGGTTCTACGAGCAGTACTTC. Amino acid sequence: CASSGGTGFYEQYF.

V and J are TRBV5-1 and TRBJ2-5; D ambiguous. The CDR3 length is 14 residues. V shed 0 bases and J shed 5 bases, with 11 bases lying between them. Per the germline V gene, CDR1 is SGHRS and CDR2 is YFSETQ. CDR3 region: CASSLAHYTETQYF. The CDR3, as DNA: TGCGCCAGCAGCTTGGCCCACTATACGGAGACCCAGTACTTC.

This clone is classed as medium-sized. The chain carries TRBV5-1 and TRBJ2-7, with TRBD1 identical over 9 bases. With 3 bases clipped from V and 0 bases from J, the junction kept 4 bases outside the gene matches. The CDR3 sequence is 15 residues long. Germline CDR1 reads SGHRS; CDR2 reads YFSETQ. In DNA, the CDR3 is TGCGCCAGCAGCTCAGGACAGGGGAGCTCCTACGAGCAGTACTTC. This gives the protein CASSSGQGSSYEQYF.

This rearrangement joins TRBV5-5 to TRBJ1-5; no clear D. Germline V lookup: CDR1 SGHKS, CDR2 YYEKEE (reference sequence). V lost 1 base and J lost 7, with 15 bases in between. This CDR3 is 15 amino acids long. The CDR3 is CASSLRAHSDQPQHF. The CDR3 nucleotides are TGTGCCAGCAGCTTGAGGGCACATAGCGACCAGCCCCAGCATTTT. Using reference TRBV5-5 and TRBJ1-5 for the parts outside the CDR3, the full variable domain is DAGVTQSPTHLIKTRGQQVTLRCSPISGHKSVSWYQQVLGQGPQFIFQYYEKEERGRGNFPDRFSARQFPNYSSELNVNALLLGDSALYLCASSLRAHSDQPQHFGDGTRLSIL.

This clone was observed a handful of times. The chain combines TRBV6-5 with TRBJ2-7; D gene uncertain. The CDR3 sequence is 12 residues long. Germline CDR1 reads MNHEY; CDR2 reads SVGAGI. V lost 2 bases to trimming and J lost 2 bases, with 4 bases between them. The CDR3 region is CASSYGPYEQYF. For the CDR3, the DNA is TGTGCCAGCAGTTACGGGCCCTACGAGCAGTACTTC.

In its sample, this clone was seen a few times. The J gene is TRBJ2-1, the V gene TRBV6-6, with 8 bases lining up with TRBD2. The germline gives CDR1 MNHNY, CDR2 SVGAGI (reference sequence). V lost 7 bases and J lost 10; bases outside the gene matches: 6. The CDR3 runs 12 residues. CDR3 nucleotide sequence: TGTGCCAGCAAGTGGCTAGCGGGCGAGCAGTTCTTC. This translates into CASKWLAGEQFF.

This clone was detected only a few times. V is TRBV4-3 and J is TRBJ1-2; tentative D call: TRBD1 (6 bases). The CDR3 sequence is 15 residues long. V was clipped by 3 bases and J by 4 bases, with 15 bases between them. Germline CDR1 LGHNA, CDR2 YSLEER. As DNA, the CDR3 is TGCGCCAGCAGCCACGGGGAGGGGGACCTCTATGGCTACACCTTC. This gives the protein CASSHGEGDLYGYTF.

This chain uses TRBV5-1 with TRBJ2-7; 7 bases are shared with TRBD1. The CDR3 has 13 residues. J was trimmed by 6 bases and V by 0 bases; bases with no gene match: 3. The V gene's germline CDR1 is SGHRS and CDR2 YFSETQ. The CDR3 reads CASSLGPGGEQYF. In DNA form, the CDR3 reads TGCGCCAGCAGCTTGGGACCAGGGGGCGAGCAGTACTTC. The full variable domain, its missing parts supplied by reference TRBV5-1 and TRBJ2-7, is KAGVTQTPRYLIKTRGQQVTLSCSPISGHRSVSWYQQTPGQGLQFLFEYFSETQRNKGNFPGRFSGRQFSNSRSEMNVSTLELGDSALYLCASSLGPGGEQYFGPGTRLTVT.

The chain has TRBV7-6 and TRBJ1-2; TRBD1 agrees at 9 bases. The CDR3 has 14 residues. V was clipped by 5 bases and J by 10 bases; unmatched bases: 11. Germline lookup yields CDR1 SGHVS and CDR2 FNYEAQ. CDR3 in DNA: TGTGCCAGCAGCCCAGACATGGGACAGGGATTCTACACCTTC. It translates to CASSPDMGQGFYTF.

Comment on this clone: One base separates it from a far larger clone, so it is likely a read error. V usage is TRBV5-4 and J usage is TRBJ2-3; TRBD1 aligns across 7 bases. CDR1 and CDR2 from the germline V gene are SGHNT and YYREEE (reference sequence). The CDR3 consists of 14 residues. CDR3 protein: CAGSLYRGPDTQYF. CDR3 sequence (DNA): TGTGCCGGCAGCTTATACAGGGGCCCAGATACGCAGTATTTT.

The chain joins TRBV27 to TRBJ2-1, with 7 bases matching TRBD2. Trimming removed 2 bases from V and 3 bases from J; junction bases left unmatched: 4. Germline CDR1 and CDR2: MNHEY and SMNVEV (reference sequence). There are 15 residues in the CDR3. In nucleotides, the CDR3 is TGTGCCAGCAGTTTACTGCCTAGCGGCTACAATGAGCAGTTCTTC. Translation gives CASSLLPSGYNEQFF.